These 22 T cell receptor beta chains came from one sample sequenced in a study of T cell responses to AZD1222 COVID-19 vaccine. Some clones are missing from TCRdb's copy, which holds only in-frame ones; the method was immunoSEQ multiplex PCR. The profile shows approximately 44,000 clones, about three quarters of them singletons. Sequences were derived from peripheral blood, sampled on day 0 of AZD1222 vaccination. The receptor source for this set is an adult in good health.

The rearrangement links TRBV6-5 to TRBJ1-3; the D is unclear. The V end lost 7 bases, the J end lost 1 base, and 8 bases lay between the germline ends. This CDR3 comprises 13 residues. Germline V gene data show CDR1 as MNHEY and CDR2 as SVGAGI. CDR3 loop: CASKRESGNTIYF. DNA of the CDR3: TGTGCCAGCAAGCGGGAGTCTGGAAACACCATATATTTT.

Only a few counts were recorded for this clone. The rearrangement links TRBV5-5 to TRBJ1-3; D remains unclear. This CDR3 is built from 15 residues. Trimming removed 1 base at V and 1 base at J, with 9 bases between. In germline, CDR1 is SGHKS, CDR2 YYEKEE (reference sequence). Here the CDR3 reads CASSLSGSSGNTIYF. DNA for the CDR3: TGTGCCAGCAGCTTGTCGGGGTCGTCTGGAAACACCATATATTTT.

The chain joins TRBV19 to TRBJ1-4; D is uncertain. The germline gives CDR1 LNHDA, CDR2 SQIVND (reference sequence). V was trimmed by 5 bases and J by 8 bases, leaving 15 bases between them. This CDR3 has 14 amino acids. CDR3 nucleotide sequence: TGTGCCAGTAGTCCTCGGAGTGGAAAGGAAAAACTGTTTTTT. Its translation: CASSPRSGKEKLFF. Complete variable domain (other parts from reference TRBV19 and TRBJ1-4): DGGITQSPKYLFRKEGQNVTLSCEQNLNHDAMYWYRQDPGQGLRLIYYSQIVNDFQKGDIAEGYSVSREKKESFPLTVTSAQKNPTAFYLCASSPRSGKEKLFFGSGTQLSVL.

The CDR3 protein is CASGSHNEQFF. The CDR3 coding sequence is TGTGCCAGCGGCAGTCACAATGAGCAGTTCTTC. The V and J genes are TRBV28 and TRBJ2-1; D gene ambiguous. Between the trimmed V and J ends, which lost 8 bases and 5 bases, there was a span of 7 bases. Per the germline V gene, CDR1 is MDHEN and CDR2 is SYDVKM. CDR3 length: 11 residues.

The chain recombines TRBV5-1 with TRBJ2-5; D may be TRBD2 (5 bases). The CDR3 has 14 residues. Looked up from germline, CDR1 is SGHRS and CDR2 is YFSETQ. Trimming left V 4 bases short and J 5 bases short, with 15 bases between. DNA for the CDR3: TGCGCCAGCAGCATGGGCGGAACGGGGGAGACCCAGTACTTC. Residues: CASSMGGTGETQYF.

V and J are TRBV3-1 (or the pseudogene TRBV3-2) and TRBJ2-7, with a weak D call TRBD2 (6 bases). Trimming took 3 bases from V and 5 from J, leaving 20 bases between them. This CDR3 spans 16 amino acids. CDR1 and CDR2 (germline): LGHDT, YNNKEL (reference sequence). CDR3 residues: CASSQGGWKRVHEQYF. CDR3 DNA sequence: TGTGCCAGCAGCCAGGGAGGCTGGAAGCGAGTCCACGAGCAGTACTTC.

Only one count was recorded for this clone. The gene calls are TRBV5-4 and TRBJ2-1, with D perhaps TRBD2 (7 bases). CDR3 length: 14 amino acids. Germline CDR1 SGHNT, CDR2 YYREEE (reference sequence). V lost 0 bases and J 9 bases, leaving 13 bases between the germline ends. The CDR3 nucleotides read TGTGCCAGCAGCTTGGAAGGGGGGGCGCGTGAGCAGTTCTTC. Protein product: CASSLEGGAREQFF.

The chain carries TRBV14 and TRBJ1-2, with D unclear. CDR1 is SGHDN, CDR2 FVKESK, per germline. Trimming cost V 0 bases and J 0 bases, with 8 bases left between them. The CDR3 totals 15 residues. CDR3 residues: CASSQDPETNYGYTF. CDR3 bases: TGTGCCAGCAGCCAAGATCCTGAGACTAACTATGGCTACACCTTC.

Concerning this clone itself: A read error may account for a junction end that differs from germline. The V gene is TRBV7-8, the J gene TRBJ1-1; D not resolved. There are 14 residues in the CDR3. CDR1 is SGHVS, CDR2 FQNEAQ, per germline. The CDR3 DNA reads TGTGCCAGCAGCTTAGGGATAAGGACTGTTGAAACTTTCTTT. This gives the protein CASSLGIRTVETFF.

This clone was counted once. This chain links TRBV12-3 or TRBV12-4 with TRBJ2-5, with 7 bases identical to TRBD2. J was trimmed by 10 bases and V by 6 bases; bases with no gene match: 11. CDR3 length equals 13 residues. The CDR3, as DNA: TGTGCCAGCAGAGGGGAGGGGCCCACAAGCCAGTACTTC. As protein: CASRGEGPTSQYF.

The CDR3 spells CASSLSETQYF. The CDR3 DNA reads TGTGCCAGCAGCTTATCTGAGACCCAGTACTTC. The gene calls are TRBV7-2 and TRBJ2-5, with no clear D. V lost 2 bases and J lost 5, with 3 bases in between. CDR3 length: 11 residues. CDR1 and CDR2 from the germline V gene are SGHTA and FQGNSA.

The chain links TRBV30 to TRBJ1-6; a possible D gene is TRBD1 (5 bases). V lost 2 bases and J 0 bases, leaving 17 bases between the germline ends. The CDR3 has 18 amino acids. Germline CDR1 GTSNPN, CDR2 SVGIG (reference sequence). The CDR3 coding sequence is TGTGCCTGGAGTAAGGACAATCTAATGAGCTCCTATAATTCACCCCTCCACTTT. It translates to CAWSKDNLMSSYNSPLHF.

This clone came up a few times. The chain employs TRBV12-3 or TRBV12-4 and TRBJ2-7; D remains unclear. The ends were cut back, 2 bases at V and 0 bases at J, with 5 bases in the middle. The length of the CDR3 is 13 residues. The CDR3 protein is CASSLYSSYEQYF. The CDR3 DNA follows: TGTGCCAGCAGTTTATACAGCTCCTACGAGCAGTACTTC.

CDR3 sequence: CASSLNSVSYEQYF. CDR3 DNA sequence: TGTGCCAGCAGCTTGAACAGTGTCTCCTACGAGCAGTACTTC. V usage is TRBV5-5 and J usage is TRBJ2-7; D gene uncertain. This CDR3 has 14 residues. V lost 1 base, J lost 0 bases, and 8 bases lay in between. Per the germline V gene, CDR1 is SGHKS and CDR2 is YYEKEE (reference sequence).

V gene TRBV29-1 combines with J gene TRBJ2-7; 7 nucleotides agree with TRBD2. Germline CDR1 and CDR2: SQVTM and ANQGSEA. This CDR3 spans 12 amino acids. After removal of 4 bases from V and 2 bases from J, the junction contained 2 bases not matched to a gene. CDR3 DNA sequence: TGCAGCGTTGCGGGGGGACCCTACGAGCAGTACTTC. Translation gives CSVAGGPYEQYF.

The J gene is TRBJ1-1, the V gene TRBV30; D remains ambiguous. The CDR3 extends over 13 amino acids. CDR1 is GTSNPN and CDR2 is SVGIG in the germline V gene (reference sequence). Trimming left V 5 bases short and J 0 bases short, with 10 bases between. Written as DNA, the CDR3 is TGTGCCTGGGAAGCCCGAATGAACACTGAAGCTTTCTTT. It translates to CAWEARMNTEAFF.

The gene calls are TRBV9 and TRBJ2-3; no reliable D call. This CDR3 has 13 residues. Trimming stripped 3 bases from V and 2 bases from J, with 7 bases between. The germline V gene encodes CDR1 SGDLS and CDR2 YYNGEE. The CDR3 loop is CASSGLTTDTQYF. The CDR3 nucleotides read TGTGCCAGCAGCGGTCTTACCACAGATACGCAGTATTTT.

The chain links TRBV28 to TRBJ1-5, with 7 nucleotides matching TRBD1. This CDR3 comprises 15 residues. Germline CDR1 is MDHEN and CDR2 is SYDVKM. Trimming cost V 6 bases and J 2 bases; bases outside gene matches: 7. The CDR3 coding sequence is TGTGCCAGCAGCCTGACAGGGTTGGGCAATCAGCCCCAGCATTTT. As protein: CASSLTGLGNQPQHF.

The V and J genes are TRBV6-6 and TRBJ2-1; D call uncertain. There are 14 residues in the CDR3. The V gene lost 6 bases and the J gene lost 7 bases, with 16 bases spanning the gap. Germline V gene data show CDR1 as MNHNY and CDR2 as SVGAGI (reference sequence). CDR3 DNA sequence: TGTGCCAGCAGGCTTGGGGTGATGGGTAATGAGCAGTTCTTC. Translated: CASRLGVMGNEQFF.

The chain couples TRBV7-2 to TRBJ1-3; a possible D gene is TRBD1 (5 bases). This CDR3 has 18 residues. The germline V gene has CDR1 SGHTA and CDR2 FQGNSA. The V end was cut by 0 bases, the J end by 0 bases, with 15 bases between. This CDR3 is CASSLASGATHSGNTIYF. The CDR3, as DNA: TGTGCCAGCAGCTTAGCGTCTGGGGCCACTCACTCTGGAAACACCATATATTTT.

The J gene is TRBJ1-1, the V gene TRBV2; D unclear. Trimming left V 6 bases short and J 1 base short, with 6 bases between. CDR1 is SNHLY, CDR2 FYNNEI, per germline. The CDR3 is 12 amino acids. CDR3 amino acids: CASSSGNTEAFF. In DNA form, the CDR3 reads TGTGCCAGCAGCTCAGGGAACACTGAAGCTTTCTTT.

A remark on this clone: Other DNA sequences of this sample code for an identical CDR3. This chain joins TRBV6-5 and TRBJ1-5; no clear D. The CDR3 has 14 residues. Per germline, CDR1 MNHEY and CDR2 SVGAGI. The germline V and J ends were trimmed by 0 bases and 2 bases, with 5 bases remaining between them. The chain's CDR3 is CASSYSGGNQPQHF. CDR3 nucleotide sequence: TGTGCCAGCAGTTACTCCGGGGGCAATCAGCCCCAGCATTTT.